This record looks at one T cell receptor beta chain sequence and its context. Its target antigen remains unknown. No qualities accompany the bases; no much larger clone lies one base away. This entry comes from a study of T cell responses to AZD1222 COVID-19 vaccine (dated by TCRdb to about 2021). Looking at the study overall: TCR sequencing was performed for 230 to 250 trial participants, of whom about 200 were given two doses of AZD1222 and approximately 25 were given two doses of MenACWY control vaccine. Trial participants were enrolled by age into subgroups of 18-55, 56-69 and 70-plus years, and around 140, 26 and 57 TCR-sequenced participants, respectively, were included in these subgroups.

Reading the label with the study, this specimen's time point is: about 28 days (+/-7) after the second vaccine dose. AZD1222 recipients given second doses at about 4 weeks or at about 12 weeks were pooled, since spike-specific TCR depth and breadth were not found to differ between the two schedules. Vaccinee samples were obtained from the UK trials COV001 and COV002, which included a single-blind randomized controlled phase 2/3 trial of AZD1222 (ChAdOx1 nCoV-19) in healthy adults. Trial participant PBMC samples were collected at day 0 and day 28 after the second dose for TCRbeta chain sequencing. General conclusions and limits of the study: A significant rise in spike-specific TCR breadth and depth was observed after two AZD1222 doses relative to day 0 and relative to MenACWY recipients. The whole spike protein was spanned by vaccine-associated CD4 TCRs, and dominant responses were seen in regions 160-218 and 743-854. Reportedly, close to half of the unique spike-specific TCRs recognized epitopes lying outside the regions that are mutated in the B.1.351 and B.1.1.7 variants. The 56-69-year group was small, and its depth increase did not reach significance, likely because of low power. Because no day 14 peak-response samples were available, the repertoires could be characterized only after the peak T cell response. Conclusions about previously exposed vaccinees were limited because only six AZD1222 recipients were SARS-CoV-2 seropositive at baseline. Participants were mostly white British, with more females than males. The authors suggested clonal diversity may have been underestimated.

The CDR3 regions of human TCRbeta chains were analyzed by immunosequencing. The study's own analysis went as follows. TCRs in the repertoires were matched against a reference library of SARS-CoV-2-specific TCRs that had been generated with the MIRA antigen-specificity platform. Breadth was defined as the fraction of unique TCRs that were SARS-CoV-2-associated. Depth was defined as the fraction of total T cells that were SARS-CoV-2-associated. Using the MIRA data, each spike-specific TCR was assigned both to the spike region to which the TCR was reactive and to a CD4 or CD8 class. Log10-transformed breadth and depth values were compared by one-way ANOVA with Sidak's multiple comparisons tests. TCRdb obtained this table from immuneACCESS and retained in-frame rearrangements with V and J assigned. These tables miss some clones; where compared with another copy, unresolved V genes account for less than half of the shortfall, and the remainder is unexplained. V and J calls plus clone size are reproduced from that table; the DNA served to infer D and trimming. The sample includes some 120,000 clones, with roughly nine tenths observed a single time. The ten largest clonotypes hold about 2.9% of the sample.

The material was peripheral blood, obtained 28 days after the second AZD1222 dose. The receptor's source is an adult who received the AZD1222 COVID-19 vaccine.

CDR3 loop: CASTPFGGKNTEAFF. The nucleotide sequence is TGTGCCAGCACCCCTTTTGGAGGCAAGAACACTGAAGCTTTCTTT. Rearrangement joined TRBV6-5 to TRBJ1-1; a confident D gene designation cannot be given. The germline V gene gives CDR1 as MNHEY and CDR2 as SVGAGI. The germline ends are 16 bases apart after V is trimmed by 7 bases and J by 1 base. There are 15 amino acids in the CDR3, from cysteine to phenylalanine inclusive. Of all the DNA, just the CDR3 is kept, 45 bases in frame from base 1.